The subject of this entry is one T cell receptor (beta chain). Its antigen is unknown. As handled by the study authors: ImmunoSEQ junction-only sequences lacked quality scores, so their filtering differed. The data were produced by immunoSEQ multiplex PCR, yet TCRdb's version contains in-frame clones alone and is incomplete. V, J and clone size reflect that table, while D and trimming were determined from the DNA. Of 2 million to 2.5 million clones listed, approximately 95% were seen once; the top ten hold roughly 0.13%. The data originate from a study of shared clonotypes between healthy human individuals. Turning to the study itself: Three plates were used per donor for CD4 naive, three for CD4 memory, two for CD8 naive and one for CD8 memory. Study observations and caveats: Generation probabilities were higher for clonotypes shared across all four sorted-subset donors than for unshared ones.

Germline values: CDR1 SGHAT, CDR2 FQNNGV. CDR3 size: 17 residues. V lost 6 bases and J 4 bases, leaving 24 bases between the germline ends. The sequence was collected from a man between 18 and 35 years old in good health. What was sequenced was naive CD4+ T cells sorted from blood. Subset meaning: CD45RA+ positively selected. V and J are TRBV11-2 and TRBJ1-2, with D unclear. The CDR3 DNA is TGTGCCAGCAGTGTAGCCGATGGAGCGCGATCCCTCTATGGCTACACCTTC. Translation gives CASSVADGARSLYGYTF.